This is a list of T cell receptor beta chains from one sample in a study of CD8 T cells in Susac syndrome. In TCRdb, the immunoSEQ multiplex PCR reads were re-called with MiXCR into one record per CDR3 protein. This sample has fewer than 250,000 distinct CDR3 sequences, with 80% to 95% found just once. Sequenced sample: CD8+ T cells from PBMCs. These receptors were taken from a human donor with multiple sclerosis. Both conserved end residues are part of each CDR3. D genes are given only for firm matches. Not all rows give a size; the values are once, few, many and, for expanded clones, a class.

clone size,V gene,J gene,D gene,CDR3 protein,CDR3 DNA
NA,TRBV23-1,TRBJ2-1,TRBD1,CASSRRDSQLF,TGCGCCAGCAGTCGTAGGGACAGTCAACTCTTC
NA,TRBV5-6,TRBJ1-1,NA,CASSLGPGVGPEAFF,TGTGCCAGCAGCTTGGGCCCAGGGGTGGGACCTGAAGCTTTCTTT
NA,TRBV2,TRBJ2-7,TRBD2,CASSEGWSGSGYEQYF,TGTGCCAGCAGTGAGGGATGGAGCGGGAGTGGGTACGAGCAGTACTTC
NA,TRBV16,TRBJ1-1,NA,CASSQYEAFF,TGTGCCAGCAGCCAGTATGAAGCTTTCTTT
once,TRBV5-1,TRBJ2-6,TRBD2,CASSLREGYSGANVLTF,TGCGCCAGCAGCCTCCGGGAGGGTTACTCTGGGGCCAACGTCCTGACTTTC
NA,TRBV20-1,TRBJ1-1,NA,CSARERRGLEAFF,TGCAGTGCTAGAGAGAGGCGAGGGCTTGAAGCTTTCTTT
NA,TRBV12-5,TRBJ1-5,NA,CASAWGSNQPQHF,TGTGCTAGCGCCTGGGGTAGCAATCAGCCCCAGCATTTT
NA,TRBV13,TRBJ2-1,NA,CASSLLPEGRRGEQFF,TGTGCCAGCAGCCTCCTCCCTGAGGGGAGGAGAGGTGAGCAGTTCTTC
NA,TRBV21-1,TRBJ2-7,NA,CASSKGPTGEQYF,TGTGCCAGCAGCAAAGGACCTACAGGGGAGCAGTACTTC
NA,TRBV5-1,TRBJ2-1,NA,CASGTVNEQFF,TGCGCCAGCGGGACTGTTAATGAGCAGTTCTTC
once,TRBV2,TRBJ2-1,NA,CASSEGPLSYNEQFF,TGTGCCAGCAGTGAAGGACCCCTGTCCTACAATGAGCAGTTCTTC
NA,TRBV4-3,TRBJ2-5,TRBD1,CASSPDRDQETQYF,TGCGCCAGCAGCCCTGACAGGGACCAAGAGACCCAGTACTTC
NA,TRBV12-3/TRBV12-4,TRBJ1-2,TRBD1,CASSSRTGSNVDYGYTF,TGTGCCAGCAGTTCCCGGACAGGGTCGAATGTGGACTATGGCTACACCTTC
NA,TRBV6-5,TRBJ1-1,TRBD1,CASSPDRGRAEAFF,TGTGCCAGCAGTCCCGACAGGGGCCGTGCTGAAGCTTTCTTT
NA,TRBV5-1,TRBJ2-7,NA,CASSPGQTYEQYF,TGCGCCAGCAGCCCTGGACAGACCTACGAGCAGTACTTC
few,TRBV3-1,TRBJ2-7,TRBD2,CASSSGGGTYEQYF,TGTGCCAGCAGCTCCGGGGGGGGTACCTACGAGCAGTACTTC
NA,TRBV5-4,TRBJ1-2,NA,CASSFPSPGQKHHKGYTF,TGTGCCAGCAGCTTTCCCTCCCCCGGACAGAAACACCACAAGGGCTACACCTTC
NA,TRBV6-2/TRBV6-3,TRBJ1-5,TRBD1,CASSRQGPNQPQHF,TGTGCCAGCAGTCGACAGGGGCCGAATCAGCCCCAGCATTTT
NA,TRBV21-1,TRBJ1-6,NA,CASSKDGRGPYNSPLHF,TGTGCCAGCAGCAAAGATGGGAGGGGACCTTATAATTCACCCCTCCACTTT
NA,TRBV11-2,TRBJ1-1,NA,CASSLPGPTPEAFF,TGTGCCAGCAGCCTCCCGGGACCCACCCCTGAAGCTTTCTTT
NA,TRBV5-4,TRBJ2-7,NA,CASSLRSIGDSKRTYEQYF,TGTGCCAGCAGCTTGAGGTCAATCGGCGACAGCAAGCGCACCTACGAGCAGTACTTC
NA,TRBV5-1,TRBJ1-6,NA,CASSLGRAGMNSPLHF,TGCGCCAGCAGCTTGGGCCGGGCAGGGATGAATTCACCCCTCCACTTT
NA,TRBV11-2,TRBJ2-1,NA,CASSPLSYNEQFF,TGTGCCAGCTCCCCTCTGTCCTACAATGAGCAGTTCTTC
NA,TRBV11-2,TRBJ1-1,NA,CASSRPHFTEAFF,TGTGCCAGCAGCCGTCCCCATTTCACTGAAGCTTTCTTT
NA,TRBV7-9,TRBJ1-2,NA,CASSLALGTSYGYTF,TGTGCCAGCAGCTTAGCACTTGGCACCAGCTATGGCTACACCTTC
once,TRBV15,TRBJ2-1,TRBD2,CATSRVAGGSSYNEQFF,TGTGCCACCAGCAGGGTAGCGGGGGGGAGCTCCTACAATGAGCAGTTCTTC
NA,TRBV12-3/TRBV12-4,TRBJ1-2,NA,CASSGRSGYGYTF,TGTGCCAGCAGCGGACGGTCTGGCTATGGCTACACCTTC
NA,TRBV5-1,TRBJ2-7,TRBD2,CASSLQRGYTDEQYF,TGCGCCAGCAGCTTACAGCGGGGATACACAGACGAGCAGTACTTC
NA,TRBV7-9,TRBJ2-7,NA,CASSGEGGTTKGQYF,TGTGCCAGCAGCGGGGAGGGGGGGACTACGAAGGGGCAGTACTTC
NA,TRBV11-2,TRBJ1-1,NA,CASSLVGTLNTEAFF,TGTGCCAGCAGCTTAGTGGGCACCTTGAACACTGAAGCTTTCTTT
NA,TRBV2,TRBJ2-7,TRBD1,CASSSWTGGVYEQYF,TGTGCCAGCAGTTCCTGGACAGGGGGCGTCTACGAGCAGTACTTC
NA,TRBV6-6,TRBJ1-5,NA,CASSYSQGSNQPQHF,TGTGCCAGCAGTTACTCCCAGGGGAGCAATCAGCCCCAGCATTTT
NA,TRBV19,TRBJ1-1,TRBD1,CASSPYEGTGEAFF,TGTGCCAGTAGTCCTTACGAGGGGACAGGGGAAGCTTTCTTT
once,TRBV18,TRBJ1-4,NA,CASSQFRRPTNEKLFF,TGTGCCAGCTCTCAATTTAGGCGTCCAACTAATGAAAAACTGTTTTTT
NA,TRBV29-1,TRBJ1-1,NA,CSVDLVRGDTEAFF,TGCAGCGTTGACCTAGTCCGCGGGGACACTGAAGCTTTCTTT
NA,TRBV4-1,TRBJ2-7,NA,CASSQDQMTGGWQVPQYF,TGCGCCAGCAGCCAAGATCAAATGACAGGAGGTTGGCAAGTACCGCAGTACTTC
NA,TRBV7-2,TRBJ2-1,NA,CASSLVQGFNEQFF,TGTGCCAGCAGCTTAGTTCAGGGCTTCAATGAGCAGTTCTTC
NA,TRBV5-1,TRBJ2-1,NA,CASSWGSGAYSYNEQFF,TGCGCCAGCAGCTGGGGTAGCGGTGCTTATTCCTACAATGAGCAGTTCTTC
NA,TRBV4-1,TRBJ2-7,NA,CASSHAVGTPYF,TGCGCCAGCAGCCACGCGGTCGGGACACCGTACTTC
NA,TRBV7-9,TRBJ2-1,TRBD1,CASSPGQGSYNEQFF,TGTGCCAGCAGCCCCGGACAGGGGAGCTACAATGAGCAGTTCTTC
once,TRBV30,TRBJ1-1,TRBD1,CAWREQDREVTEAFF,TGTGCCTGGAGAGAGCAGGACAGGGAAGTTACTGAAGCTTTCTTT
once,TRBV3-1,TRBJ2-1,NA,CASSQYTAGASGSYNEQFF,TGTGCCAGCAGCCAGTACACCGCGGGGGCAAGTGGCTCCTACAATGAGCAGTTCTTC